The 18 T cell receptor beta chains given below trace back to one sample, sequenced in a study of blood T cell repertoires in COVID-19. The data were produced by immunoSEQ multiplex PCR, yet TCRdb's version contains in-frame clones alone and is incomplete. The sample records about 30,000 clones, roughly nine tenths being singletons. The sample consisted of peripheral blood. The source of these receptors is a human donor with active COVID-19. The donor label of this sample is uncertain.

The CDR3 DNA follows: TGTGCCAGCAGTCTTAGCGGGACGGTCACCTACGAGCAGTACTTC. Its translation: CASSLSGTVTYEQYF. The chain has TRBV6-2 or TRBV6-3 and TRBJ2-7; 8 bases line up with TRBD2. With 5 bases clipped from V and 2 bases from J, the junction kept 8 bases outside the gene matches. Germline V lookup: CDR1 MNHEY, CDR2 SVGEGT. CDR3 length: 15 amino acids.

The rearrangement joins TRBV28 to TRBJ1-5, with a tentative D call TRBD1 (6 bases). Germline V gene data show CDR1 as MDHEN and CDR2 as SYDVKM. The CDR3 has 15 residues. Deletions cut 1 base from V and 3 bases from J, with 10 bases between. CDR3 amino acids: CASSLSTGTNQPQHF. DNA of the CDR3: TGTGCCAGCAGTTTATCAACAGGGACCAATCAGCCCCAGCATTTT.

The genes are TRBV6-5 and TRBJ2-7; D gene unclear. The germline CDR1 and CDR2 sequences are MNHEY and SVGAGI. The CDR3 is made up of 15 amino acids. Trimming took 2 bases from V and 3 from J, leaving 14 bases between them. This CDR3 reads CASSYATDTIYEQYF. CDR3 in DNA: TGTGCCAGCAGTTACGCTACCGACACCATCTACGAGCAGTACTTC.

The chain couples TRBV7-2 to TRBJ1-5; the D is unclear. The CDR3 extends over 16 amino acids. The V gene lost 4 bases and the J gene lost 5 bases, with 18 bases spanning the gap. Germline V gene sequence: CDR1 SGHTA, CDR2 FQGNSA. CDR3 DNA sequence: TGTGCCAGCAGCTCCCCGCGGATCCTCGACGATCAGCCCCAGCATTTT. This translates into CASSSPRILDDQPQHF.

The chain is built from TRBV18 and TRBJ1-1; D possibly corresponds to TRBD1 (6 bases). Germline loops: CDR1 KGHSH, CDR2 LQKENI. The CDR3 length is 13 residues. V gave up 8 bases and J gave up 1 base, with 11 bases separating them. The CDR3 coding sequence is TGTGCCAGCGTGCAACAGGGGAACACTGAAGCTTTCTTT. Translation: CASVQQGNTEAFF.

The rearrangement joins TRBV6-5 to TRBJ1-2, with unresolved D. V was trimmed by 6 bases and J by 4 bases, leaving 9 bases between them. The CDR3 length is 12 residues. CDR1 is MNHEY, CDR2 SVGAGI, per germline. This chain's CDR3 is CASRAEAYGYTF. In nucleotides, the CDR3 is TGTGCCAGCAGAGCTGAGGCCTATGGCTACACCTTC.

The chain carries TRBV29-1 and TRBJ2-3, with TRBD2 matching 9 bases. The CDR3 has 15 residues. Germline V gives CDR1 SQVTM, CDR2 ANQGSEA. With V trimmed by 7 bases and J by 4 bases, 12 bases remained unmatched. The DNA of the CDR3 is TGCAGCGGGAACCCCAGCGGGAGGCAGCCAGATACGCAGTATTTT. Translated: CSGNPSGRQPDTQYF.

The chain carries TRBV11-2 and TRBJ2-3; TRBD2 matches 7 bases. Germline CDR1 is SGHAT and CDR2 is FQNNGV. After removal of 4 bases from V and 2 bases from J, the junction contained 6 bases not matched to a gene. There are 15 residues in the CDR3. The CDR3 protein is CASSYGTMDTDTQYF. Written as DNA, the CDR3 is TGTGCCAGCAGCTATGGGACTATGGACACAGATACGCAGTATTTT.

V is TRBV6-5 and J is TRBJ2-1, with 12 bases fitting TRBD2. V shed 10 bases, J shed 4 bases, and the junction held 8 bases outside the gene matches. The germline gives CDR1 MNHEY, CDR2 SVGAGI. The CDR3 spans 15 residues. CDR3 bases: TGTGCCACCTCTAGCGGGAGGGCCAGGTACAATGAGCAGTTCTTC. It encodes CATSSGRARYNEQFF.

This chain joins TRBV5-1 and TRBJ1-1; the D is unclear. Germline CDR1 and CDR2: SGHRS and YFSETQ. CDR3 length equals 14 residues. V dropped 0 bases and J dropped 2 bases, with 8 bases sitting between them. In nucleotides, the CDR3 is TGCGCCAGCAGCTTGGCACAGTCTAACACTGAAGCTTTCTTT. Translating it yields CASSLAQSNTEAFF.

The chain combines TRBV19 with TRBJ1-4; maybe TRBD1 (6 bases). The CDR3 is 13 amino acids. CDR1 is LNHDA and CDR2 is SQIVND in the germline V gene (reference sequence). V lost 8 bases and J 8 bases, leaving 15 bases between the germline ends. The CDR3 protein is CASGGGQLEKLFF. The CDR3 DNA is TGTGCCAGTGGGGGCGGACAGTTGGAAAAACTGTTTTTT.

The CDR3 DNA reads as TGTGCCAGCAGCCAATTGGGGGGTAACACTGAAGCTTTCTTT. Its translation is CASSQLGGNTEAFF. The chain joins TRBV3-1 (or the pseudogene TRBV3-2) to TRBJ1-1; perhaps TRBD1 as D (5 bases). CDR1 is LGHDT, CDR2 YNNKEL, per germline (reference sequence). Trimming cost V 2 bases and J 2 bases, with 9 bases left between them. The CDR3 spans 14 residues.

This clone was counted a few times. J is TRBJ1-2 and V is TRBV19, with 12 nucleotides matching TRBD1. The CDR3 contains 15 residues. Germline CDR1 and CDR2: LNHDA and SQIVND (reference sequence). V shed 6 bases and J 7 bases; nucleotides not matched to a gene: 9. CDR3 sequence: CASRNRDRGLRGYTF. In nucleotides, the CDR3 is TGTGCCAGTAGAAACCGGGACAGGGGGCTTCGTGGCTACACCTTC. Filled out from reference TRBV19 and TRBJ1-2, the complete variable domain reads DGGITQSPKYLFRKEGQNVTLSCEQNLNHDAMYWYRQDPGQGLRLIYYSQIVNDFQKGDIAEGYSVSREKKESFPLTVTSAQKNPTAFYLCASRNRDRGLRGYTFGSGTRLTVV.

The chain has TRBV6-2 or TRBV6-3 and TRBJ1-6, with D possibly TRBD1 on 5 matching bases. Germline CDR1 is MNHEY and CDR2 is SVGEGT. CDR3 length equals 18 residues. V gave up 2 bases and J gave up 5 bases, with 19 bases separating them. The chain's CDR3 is CASSYDLGRRGNNSPLHF. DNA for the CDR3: TGTGCCAGCAGTTACGACTTGGGCAGGAGGGGAAATAATTCACCCCTCCACTTT.

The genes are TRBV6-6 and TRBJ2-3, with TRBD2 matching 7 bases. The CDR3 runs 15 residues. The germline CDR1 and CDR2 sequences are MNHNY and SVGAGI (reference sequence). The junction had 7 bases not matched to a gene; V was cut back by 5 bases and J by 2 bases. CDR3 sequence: CASSQHGGITDTQYF. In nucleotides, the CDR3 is TGTGCCAGCAGTCAACACGGGGGGATCACAGATACGCAGTATTTT.

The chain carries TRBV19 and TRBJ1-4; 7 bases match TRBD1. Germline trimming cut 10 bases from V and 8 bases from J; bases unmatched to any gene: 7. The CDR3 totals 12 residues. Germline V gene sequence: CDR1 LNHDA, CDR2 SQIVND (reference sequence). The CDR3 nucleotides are TGTGCCACAAGGGGGGACAGAGAAAAACTGTTTTTT. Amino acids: CATRGDREKLFF. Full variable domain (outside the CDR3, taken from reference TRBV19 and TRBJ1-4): DGGITQSPKYLFRKEGQNVTLSCEQNLNHDAMYWYRQDPGQGLRLIYYSQIVNDFQKGDIAEGYSVSREKKESFPLTVTSAQKNPTAFYLCATRGDREKLFFGSGTQLSVL.

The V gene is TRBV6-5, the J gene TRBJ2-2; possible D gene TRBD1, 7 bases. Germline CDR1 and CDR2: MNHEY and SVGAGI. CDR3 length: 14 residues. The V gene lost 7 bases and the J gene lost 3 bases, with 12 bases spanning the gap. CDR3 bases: TGTGCCAGCACCCCAGGGGGGCACACCGGGGAGCTGTTTTTT. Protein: CASTPGGHTGELFF.

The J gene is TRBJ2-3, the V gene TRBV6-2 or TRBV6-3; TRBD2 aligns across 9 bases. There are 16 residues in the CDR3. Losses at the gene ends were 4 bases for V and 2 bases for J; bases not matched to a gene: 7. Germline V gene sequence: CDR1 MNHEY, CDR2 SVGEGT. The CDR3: CASSSRLAVDTDTQYF. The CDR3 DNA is TGTGCCAGCAGTTCAAGACTAGCGGTGGACACAGATACGCAGTATTTT.